One and the same sample provided the 22 T cell receptor beta chains below, sequenced in a study of human CD8 memory T cell subsets. TCR beta libraries were made by UMI-labeled 5' RACE. No DNA is given; TCRdb re-called the 5' RACE reads and lists each CDR3 protein once. The listing records under 13,000 distinct CDR3 sequences. Sample: CD8+ T cells from PBMCs. The receptors were sampled from a human donor in good health.

V is TRBV11-2 and J is TRBJ1-1; TCRdb names TRBD1, which stays unverified in the absence of DNA. Looked up from germline, CDR1 is SGHAT and CDR2 is FQNNGV. This CDR3 is built from 13 residues. CDR3 sequence reads: CASSLGTGAEAFF.

The chain links TRBV29-1 to TRBJ1-2; the TRBD1 assignment by TCRdb is unverifiable without DNA. Germline V gene lookup returns CDR1 SQVTM and CDR2 ANQGSEA. This CDR3 contains 17 residues. CDR3 region: CSVEDPEGRPTNYGYTF. Drawing the rest from reference TRBV29-1 and TRBJ1-2, the complete variable domain is SAVISQKPSRDICQRGTSLTIQCQVDSQVTMMFWYRQQPGQSLTLIATANQGSEATYESGFVIDKFPISRPNLTFSTLTVSNMSPEDSSIYLCSVEDPEGRPTNYGYTFGSGTRLTVV.

This chain links TRBV27 with TRBJ1-1; without DNA, the TCRdb call of TRBD1 cannot be checked. The CDR3 totals 13 residues. Looked up from germline, CDR1 is MNHEY and CDR2 is SMNVEV (reference sequence). The CDR3 is CASRPGHEAEAFF.

The chain carries TRBV28 and TRBJ2-3; as DNA is missing, the TRBD1 call by TCRdb cannot be tested. Germline V gene sequence: CDR1 MDHEN, CDR2 SYDVKM. The CDR3 sequence is 17 residues long. The CDR3 loop reads CASSVFGDRQTTDTQYF.

The chain employs TRBV12-3 or TRBV12-4 and TRBJ2-4; the TCRdb D gene call, TRBD1, has no DNA to confirm it. The CDR3 covers 14 residues. CDR3 sequence: CASSGQDRGDIQYF.

The V gene is TRBV5-4, the J gene TRBJ2-2. Germline CDR1 is SGHNT and CDR2 is YYREEE (reference sequence). The CDR3 sequence is 12 residues long. CDR3: CASGVGSGELFF.

This sequence joins TRBV7-2 and TRBJ1-1; with no DNA, the TCRdb D assignment of TRBD1 cannot be verified. Germline V gives CDR1 SGHTA, CDR2 FQGNSA. CDR3 size: 13 residues. The CDR3 is CASSSQGTTEAFF.

The chain is built from TRBV12-3 or TRBV12-4 and TRBJ1-2; no DNA is available, so the TRBD1 call from TCRdb remains unchecked. CDR3 size: 16 residues. This chain's CDR3 is CASSGRDRGGDYGYTF.

The chain carries TRBV2 and TRBJ1-5; checking the TCRdb D call of TRBD1 is not possible without DNA. Germline-derived CDR1 and CDR2 are SNHLY and FYNNEI. This CDR3 comprises 14 residues. The CDR3 loop is CASSWTGGNQPQHF.

The chain combines TRBV5-1 with TRBJ2-3; TCRdb picks TRBD2, but there is no DNA to check that call. Germline assignment: CDR1 SGHRS and CDR2 YFSETQ. The CDR3 spans 16 residues. CDR3 residues: CASSTQLAGETDTQYF.

The chain employs TRBV19 and TRBJ1-5; TCRdb selects TRBD1, and the lack of DNA leaves this call unchecked. The CDR3 has 15 amino acids. Germline V gives CDR1 LNHDA, CDR2 SQIVND (reference sequence). This chain's CDR3 is CASSIGTGNNQPQHF.

The chain couples TRBV11-1 to TRBJ2-7; TCRdb gives TRBD1 as the D gene, but with no DNA this cannot be confirmed. The CDR3 consists of 12 residues. Germline CDR1 is SGHAT and CDR2 is FQDESV (reference sequence). CDR3 protein: CASSPMGPGQYF.

This clonotype is labeled medium-sized (0.01 to 0.1%) based on frequency. The rearrangement links TRBV2 to TRBJ1-2; TCRdb names TRBD1, which stays unverified in the absence of DNA. The CDR3 runs to 14 residues. Per germline, CDR1 SNHLY and CDR2 FYNNEI. The CDR3 sequence is CASSEGRDRAGYTF.

The CDR3 protein is CASSLMRGHEQYF. The rearrangement links TRBV7-6 to TRBJ2-7; TCRdb reports TRBD1, a call that lacks DNA to check it against. From germline, CDR1 is SGHVS and CDR2 FNYEAQ. CDR3 length equals 13 residues.

The chain has TRBV12-3 or TRBV12-4 and TRBJ2-3. The CDR3 has 15 amino acids. The CDR3 spells CASSFGSYSTDTQYF.

This rearrangement joins TRBV5-5 to TRBJ2-5; the D call of TRBD2 rests on TCRdb alone, since no DNA is present to check it. Germline V gives CDR1 SGHKS, CDR2 YYEKEE (reference sequence). This CDR3 contains 15 residues. The CDR3 spells CASSWGASGQETQYF.

The chain is built from TRBV10-3 and TRBJ2-2. The CDR3 is 12 amino acids. CDR1 is ENHRY, CDR2 SYGVKD, per germline. This chain's CDR3 is CAISDFTGELFF.

The chain employs TRBV7-8 and TRBJ2-5; TCRdb indicates TRBD1, and absent DNA this call remains unverified. The CDR3 totals 14 residues. Germline loops: CDR1 SGHVS, CDR2 FQNEAQ. The CDR3 region is CASSSLQGWETQYF.

The chain has TRBV6-5 and TRBJ2-2; TCRdb names TRBD2, which stays unverified in the absence of DNA. The CDR3 covers 17 residues. CDR1 MNHEY and CDR2 SVGAGI come from the germline V gene. CDR3 protein: CASGAATSGVAGGELFF.

The chain uses TRBV13 and TRBJ2-3; the D gene TCRdb calls, TRBD2, cannot be checked with no DNA. This CDR3 is 16 amino acids long. Germline loops: CDR1 PRHDT, CDR2 FYEKMQ (reference sequence). CDR3: CASSLRLAGGLDTQYF. The whole variable domain, filled in from reference TRBV13 and TRBJ2-3, reads AAGVIQSPRHLIKEKRETATLKCYPIPRHDTVYWYQQGPGQDPQFLISFYEKMQSDKGSIPDRFSAQQFSDYHSELNMSSLELGDSALYFCASSLRLAGGLDTQYFGPGTRLTVL.

The J gene is TRBJ2-1, the V gene TRBV12-3 or TRBV12-4. The CDR3 totals 15 residues. CDR3 sequence: CASSDTWSSYNEQFF.

The rearrangement uses TRBV6-4 and TRBJ2-3; TCRdb's D gene call, TRBD1, goes unchecked for lack of DNA. The germline V gene encodes CDR1 MRHNA and CDR2 SNTAGT. This CDR3 is 15 amino acids long. The CDR3 here is CASSDLPELTDTQYF.